The T cell receptor beta chain described here comes from a study of blood T cell repertoires in COVID-19. The table came from immunoSEQ multiplex PCR; TCRdb's copy has only in-frame clones and leaves some out. The profile shows 100,000 to 120,000 clones, 65% to 90% of them singletons. In germline, CDR1 is SNHLY, CDR2 FYNNEI. V was cut by 2 bases and J by 8 bases, with 15 bases left in between. The CDR3 is made up of 15 amino acids. This receptor was taken from a man at least 80 years old with acute or convalescent COVID-19. This chain uses TRBV2 with TRBJ2-2; D might be TRBD1 (6 bases). Specimen: peripheral blood. The CDR3 loop is CASSEQSGALGELFF. In nucleotides, the CDR3 is TGTGCCAGCAGTGAACAGTCAGGGGCGTTGGGGGAGCTGTTTTTT. Supplemented by reference TRBV2 and TRBJ2-2, the full variable domain reads EPEVTQTPSHQVTQMGQEVILRCVPISNHLYFYWYRQILGQKVEFLVSFYNNEISEKSEIFDDQFSVERPDGSNFTLKIRSTKLEDSAMYFCASSEQSGALGELFFGEGSRLTVL.